This passage covers 25 T cell receptor beta chains from one sample sequenced in a study of T cells in Graves' hyperthyroidism and ophthalmopathy (dated by TCRdb to between 2017 and 2020). The library relied on multiplex PCR. The data were produced on an Illumina HiSeq 2000. The TCR beta CDR3 regions were amplified from RNA transcripts. The TCR CDR3 was subjected to a first round of RT-PCR using the HTBI primer set and the Qiagen OneStep RT-PCR kit. TCRdb reprocessing: public reads trimmed at Q25 with fastp, clones called with MiXCR, in-frame beta chains kept. Each entry is one CDR3 protein sequence, shown with its most common DNA and genes. For this sample there are about 290,000 distinct CDR3 sequences; roughly an eighth appear just once. Around 8% of the sample rests with the top ten. Source material: blood. The receptors were gathered from a middle-aged woman with Graves' hyperthyroidism.

This clonotype was detected ten times or more. This chain uses TRBV20-1 with TRBJ2-3; D is possibly TRBD1 (5 bases). CDR1 and CDR2 (germline): DFQATT, SNEGSKA (reference sequence). CDR3 length: 13 amino acids. V lost 2 bases, J lost 6 bases, and 12 bases lay in between. For the CDR3, the DNA is TGCAGTGCTAGAAGGGGTATCGGGGATACGCAGTATTTT. This gives the protein CSARRGIGDTQYF.

This clonotype was picked up many times. The rearrangement links TRBV3-1 to TRBJ2-5, with D unclear. The CDR3 spans 12 residues. Germline lookup yields CDR1 LGHDT and CDR2 YNNKEL (reference sequence). V lost 3 bases and J 2 bases, leaving 4 bases between the germline ends. The CDR3 sequence is CASSQNQETQYF. For the CDR3, the DNA is TGTGCCAGCAGCCAGAATCAAGAGACCCAGTACTTC.

This clonotype was observed a handful of times. The chain links TRBV4-1 to TRBJ1-5; 7 nucleotides line up with TRBD1. Trimming cost V 2 bases and J 5 bases; bases outside gene matches: 6. The CDR3 contains 15 residues. Germline CDR1 and CDR2: MGHRA and YSYEKL. The CDR3 DNA sequence: TGCGCCAGCAGCCAACAAGACAGGGAGGATCAGCCCCAGCATTTT. Amino acid sequence: CASSQQDREDQPQHF.

This clonotype was seen repeatedly, ten times or more. The chain joins TRBV20-1 to TRBJ2-3, with a tentative D call TRBD2 (6 bases). The CDR3 is 14 residues long. The V gene lost 5 bases and the J gene lost 6 bases, with 18 bases spanning the gap. Germline CDR1 and CDR2: DFQATT and SNEGSKA (reference sequence). The CDR3 DNA is TGCAGTGCTTTGTTTGCGGGAAGTGGCGATACGCAGTATTTT. This codes for CSALFAGSGDTQYF.

Many counts were recorded for this clonotype. The V gene is TRBV28, the J gene TRBJ1-5; D gene ambiguous. V dropped 4 bases and J dropped 8 bases, with 18 bases sitting between them. CDR1 is MDHEN, CDR2 SYDVKM, per germline. This CDR3 region has 15 residues. The CDR3 bases are TGTGCCAGCAGTTCTACGTGGAGGGCTGGAAAGCCCCAGCATTTT. Protein sequence: CASSSTWRAGKPQHF.

The table lists this clonotype with many counts. The chain employs TRBV7-9 and TRBJ1-1; D perhaps matches TRBD1 (5 bases). The V end was cut by 5 bases, the J end by 1 base, with 11 bases between. The length of the CDR3 is 14 residues. Looked up from germline, CDR1 is SEHNR and CDR2 is FQNEAQ (reference sequence). In DNA form, the CDR3 reads TGTGCCAGCAGCCCCGTGCAGGGGAACACTGAAGCTTTCTTT. The encoded protein is CASSPVQGNTEAFF.

This clonotype was observed many times. V is TRBV7-9 and J is TRBJ2-7; TRBD1 is a possible D gene (7 bases). The V end was cut by 3 bases, the J end by 3 bases, with 15 bases between. There are 15 residues in the CDR3. Germline V gives CDR1 SEHNR, CDR2 FQNEAQ (reference sequence). The CDR3 nucleotides read TGTGCCAGCAGCTTGGAGGGACAGCGATACTACGAGCAGTACTTC. It codes for CASSLEGQRYYEQYF.

On this clonotype: This may come from a read error, since a much larger clone is one base off. The rearrangement links TRBV30 to TRBJ2-7; a possible D gene is TRBD2 (8 bases). CDR3 length: 14 residues. Trimming shortened V by 2 bases and J by 7 bases, and 18 bases separated the two germline ends. The germline CDR1 and CDR2 sequences are GTSNPN and SVGIG (reference sequence). CDR3 amino acids: CAWSRGGTAVEQYF. CDR3 DNA sequence: TGTGCCTGGAGTCGGGGGGGGACAGCAGTAGAGCAGTACTTC.

Many counts were recorded for this clonotype. This sequence joins TRBV20-1 and TRBJ2-3; D remains ambiguous. The CDR3 length is 14 residues. In germline, CDR1 is DFQATT, CDR2 SNEGSKA (reference sequence). Trimming stripped 3 bases from V and 0 bases from J, with 10 bases between. The CDR3 protein is CSASSATSTDTQYF. As DNA, the CDR3 is TGCAGTGCTAGTTCTGCGACCAGCACAGATACGCAGTATTTT.

The V gene is TRBV30, the J gene TRBJ2-1; D gene unclear. Germline values: CDR1 GTSNPN, CDR2 SVGIG (reference sequence). The CDR3 spans 14 residues. Trimming took 5 bases from V and 6 from J, leaving 17 bases between them. For the CDR3, the DNA is TGTGCCTGGGGGGATCCGGGCCTCAGCAATGAGCAGTTCTTC. Amino acids: CAWGDPGLSNEQFF.

The chain is built from TRBV20-1 and TRBJ2-1; 10 positions agree with TRBD2. J lost 5 bases, V lost 6 bases, and 7 bases had no gene match. This CDR3 comprises 14 residues. In germline, CDR1 is DFQATT, CDR2 SNEGSKA (reference sequence). As DNA, the CDR3 is TGCAGTGCACCAACTAGCGGGAAAGACAATGAGCAGTTCTTC. It yields the protein CSAPTSGKDNEQFF.

This clonotype was counted many times. The chain couples TRBV5-5 to TRBJ2-3; possibly TRBD1 or TRBD2 for D (5 bases each). The V end lost 1 base, the J end lost 6 bases, and 12 bases lay between the germline ends. CDR1 and CDR2 (germline): SGHKS, YYEKEE (reference sequence). The CDR3 has 14 residues. The CDR3 spells CASSLWAGTDTQYF. In nucleotides, the CDR3 is TGTGCCAGCAGCTTGTGGGCAGGGACGGATACGCAGTATTTT.

This clonotype was counted ten times or more. The V and J genes are TRBV7-9 and TRBJ2-1, with 9 bases lining up with TRBD1. The germline V gene encodes CDR1 SEHNR and CDR2 FQNEAQ (reference sequence). This CDR3 has 17 residues. V lost 3 bases, J lost 7 bases, and 13 bases stayed unmatched. The CDR3 DNA is TGTGCCAGCAGCTTGCCGTTAAACCGGGACAGGGCGAATGAGCAGTTCTTC. Translation gives CASSLPLNRDRANEQFF.

This clonotype was detected ten times or more. This chain links TRBV7-9 with TRBJ2-5; D unclear. Germline V gene data show CDR1 as SEHNR and CDR2 as FQNEAQ (reference sequence). Trimming removed 5 bases at V and 4 bases at J, with 14 bases between. This CDR3 has 14 amino acids. CDR3 coding DNA: TGTGCCAGCAGCCCGCTTGGCGTGATAGAGACCCAGTACTTC. It yields the protein CASSPLGVIETQYF.

This clonotype was seen at least ten times. The V gene is TRBV28, the J gene TRBJ2-5; 8 bases are a match to TRBD2. Per germline, CDR1 MDHEN and CDR2 SYDVKM. The trim removed 11 bases at V and 2 bases at J, leaving 7 bases unmatched. The CDR3 sequence is 13 residues long. CDR3 residues: CAGYREGQETQYF. CDR3 sequence (DNA): TGTGCCGGCTACCGGGAGGGACAAGAGACCCAGTACTTC. Using reference TRBV28 and TRBJ2-5 for the parts outside the CDR3, the full variable domain is DVKVTQSSRYLVKRTGEKVFLECVQDMDHENMFWYRQDPGLGLRLIYFSYDVKMKEKGDIPEGYSVSREKKERFSLILESASTNQTSMYLCAGYREGQETQYFGPGTRLLVL.

This clonotype came up many times. The chain joins TRBV6-1 to TRBJ1-2; possibly TRBD1 for D (5 bases). Per germline, CDR1 MNHNS and CDR2 SASEGT. There are 12 residues in the CDR3. V was trimmed by 10 bases and J by 8 bases, leaving 17 bases between them. The CDR3 DNA is TGTGCCACTATTGGGACGAATGGCGGCTACACCTTC. It yields the protein CATIGTNGGYTF.

This clonotype was counted many times. V and J are TRBV18 and TRBJ1-5; D call uncertain. Per germline, CDR1 KGHSH and CDR2 LQKENI. Trimming stripped 3 bases from V and 7 bases from J, with 10 bases between. The CDR3 runs to 13 residues. The CDR3 is CASSPSPTQPQHF. CDR3 nucleotides: TGTGCCAGCTCACCTAGCCCGACGCAGCCCCAGCATTTT.

On this clonotype: This may be a read error, as it is one base from a much larger clone. The chain uses TRBV20-1 and TRBJ2-1; D uncertain. Germline values: CDR1 DFQATT, CDR2 SNEGSKA (reference sequence). The V gene lost 5 bases and the J gene lost 7 bases, with 15 bases spanning the gap. This CDR3 comprises 13 residues. The CDR3: CSASIASRNEQFF. In DNA form, the CDR3 reads TGCAGTGCTTCTATAGCCAGCAGGAATGAGCAGTTCTTC.

There are a few counts of this clonotype. The chain links TRBV20-1 to TRBJ2-1; 13 bases are a match to TRBD2. The junction had 7 bases not matched to a gene; V was cut back by 0 bases and J by 5 bases. The CDR3 totals 17 residues. Germline-derived CDR1 and CDR2 are DFQATT and SNEGSKA (reference sequence). CDR3 in DNA: TGCAGTGCTAGAGACGCCCGGGGACTAGCGGGAAACAATGAGCAGTTCTTC. It encodes CSARDARGLAGNNEQFF.

This clonotype appeared many times. The rearrangement links TRBV24-1 to TRBJ1-2; D is unclear. Germline V gene sequence: CDR1 KGHDR, CDR2 SFDVKD. V was clipped by 6 bases and J by 0 bases, with 13 bases between them. The CDR3 length is 15 residues. CDR3 loop: CATSTGGGANYGYTF. In DNA form, the CDR3 reads TGTGCCACCAGTACGGGAGGAGGAGCTAACTATGGCTACACCTTC.

In this sample, this clonotype turned up many times. The CDR3 nucleotides read TGTGCCAGCAGCTCGGGACTAGAGGATGAGCAGTTCTTC. Its protein product is CASSSGLEDEQFF. The J gene is TRBJ2-1, the V gene TRBV3-1; 8 nucleotides align to TRBD2. CDR3 length equals 13 residues. Germline assignment: CDR1 LGHDT and CDR2 YNNKEL (reference sequence). V lost 5 bases and J lost 8; bases outside the gene matches: 5.

This clonotype was observed many times. Here the CDR3 DNA reads TGTGCCAGCAGCCAGGCTAGCCCGAGCACAGATACGCAGTATTTT. Amino acid sequence: CASSQASPSTDTQYF. This chain uses TRBV3-1 with TRBJ2-3; tentative D call: TRBD2 (5 bases). Germline V CDR1 and CDR2: LGHDT, YNNKEL (reference sequence). This CDR3 is 15 amino acids long. The germline V and J ends were trimmed by 3 bases and 0 bases, with 10 bases remaining between them.

This clonotype has at least ten counts. The rearrangement links TRBV11-2 to TRBJ1-1; tentative D call: TRBD1 (5 bases). The V gene lost 8 bases and the J gene lost 4 bases, with 17 bases spanning the gap. The CDR3 consists of 14 residues. Germline V gene lookup returns CDR1 SGHAT and CDR2 FQNNGV. This chain's CDR3 is CASSRGGGPTEAFF. The CDR3 bases are TGTGCCAGCTCTCGGGGGGGGGGACCCACTGAAGCTTTCTTT.

This clonotype was detected ten times or more. J is TRBJ2-3 and V is TRBV28, with no clear D. V dropped 0 bases and J dropped 10 bases, with 5 bases sitting between them. The V gene's germline CDR1 is MDHEN and CDR2 SYDVKM. The CDR3 loop spans 11 amino acids. CDR3 in amino acids: CASSLWDAQYF. The CDR3 nucleotides read TGTGCCAGCAGTTTATGGGACGCGCAGTATTTT.

This clonotype has a count of ten or more. The chain joins TRBV6-1 to TRBJ1-1; 11 bases agree with TRBD1. The germline V gene encodes CDR1 MNHNS and CDR2 SASEGT. With 7 bases clipped from V and 4 bases from J, the junction kept 11 bases outside the gene matches. The CDR3 covers 16 residues. The DNA of the CDR3 is TGTGCCAGCATTCGGCTGAGGACAGGGGGCCGCACTGAAGCTTTCTTT. As protein: CASIRLRTGGRTEAFF.